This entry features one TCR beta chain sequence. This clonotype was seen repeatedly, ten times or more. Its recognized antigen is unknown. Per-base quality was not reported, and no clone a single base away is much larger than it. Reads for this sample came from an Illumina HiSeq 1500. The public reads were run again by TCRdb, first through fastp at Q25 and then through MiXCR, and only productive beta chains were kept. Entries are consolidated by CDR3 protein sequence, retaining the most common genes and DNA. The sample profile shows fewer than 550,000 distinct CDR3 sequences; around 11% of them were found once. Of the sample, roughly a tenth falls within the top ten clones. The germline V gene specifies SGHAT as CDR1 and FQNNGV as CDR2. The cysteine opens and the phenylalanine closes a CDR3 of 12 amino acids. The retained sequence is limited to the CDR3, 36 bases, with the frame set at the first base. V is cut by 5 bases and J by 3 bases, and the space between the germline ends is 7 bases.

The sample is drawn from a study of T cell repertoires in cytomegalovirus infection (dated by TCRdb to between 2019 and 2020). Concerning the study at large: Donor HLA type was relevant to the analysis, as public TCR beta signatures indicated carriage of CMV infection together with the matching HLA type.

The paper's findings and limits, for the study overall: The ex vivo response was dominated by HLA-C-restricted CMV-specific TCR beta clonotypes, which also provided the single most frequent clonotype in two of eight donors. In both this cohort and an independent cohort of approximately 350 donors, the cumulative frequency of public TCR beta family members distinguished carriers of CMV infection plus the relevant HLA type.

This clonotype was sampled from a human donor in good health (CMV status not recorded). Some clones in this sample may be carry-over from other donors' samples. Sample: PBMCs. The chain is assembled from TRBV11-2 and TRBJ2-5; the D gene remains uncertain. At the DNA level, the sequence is TGTGCCAGCAGCAGAGCCGAAGAGACCCAGTACTTC. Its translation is CASSRAEETQYF.